Presented here are 3 T cell receptor beta chains from one specimen sequenced in a study of blood T cell repertoires in COVID-19. The repertoire was sequenced with immunoSEQ multiplex PCR; TCRdb's copy has only in-frame clones and lacks some. The profile shows 210,000 or so clones, 65% to 80% of them singletons. The sample consisted of peripheral blood. These receptors originate from a man aged 50-60 years who had recovered from COVID-19.

This chain connects TRBV28 to TRBJ1-1; D is uncertain. The CDR3 sequence is 13 residues long. Trimming left V 2 bases short and J 4 bases short, with 8 bases between. Germline V gene sequence: CDR1 MDHEN, CDR2 SYDVKM. CDR3 DNA: TGTGCCAGCAGTTTACTCGGGGTCACTGAAGCTTTCTTT. This codes for CASSLLGVTEAFF.

This clone was counted a few times. The rearrangement uses TRBV2 and TRBJ2-1; tentative D call: TRBD2 (6 bases). This CDR3 has 12 residues. V was pared by 8 bases and J by 3 bases, with 8 bases between. Germline V gene lookup returns CDR1 SNHLY and CDR2 FYNNEI. The CDR3 DNA follows: TGTGCCAGCGCGCGGGACTACAATGAGCAGTTCTTC. As protein: CASARDYNEQFF.

This chain uses TRBV30 with TRBJ1-1, with TRBD1 matching 8 bases. Germline CDR1 and CDR2: GTSNPN and SVGIG (reference sequence). Trimming at V came to 3 bases and at J to 5 bases, leaving 8 bases not matched to a gene. CDR3 length: 14 residues. In nucleotides, the CDR3 is TGTGCCTGGAGGGATCGGGACAGGTGGACTGAAGCTTTCTTT. It yields the protein CAWRDRDRWTEAFF.